Below, one T cell receptor beta chain is given with its context. The data stem from a study of blood T cell repertoires in COVID-19. On the study more broadly: Samples taken during acute and convalescent COVID-19 were collected in the United States, Italy and Spain. From T cells, B-cell-depleted T cells, or PBMCs came the material, which was cDNA or gDNA.

As processed by the authors: Reference gene primer amplification gave estimated nucleated cell counts. Profiling relied on immunoSEQ multiplex PCR, and the TCRdb table lists in-frame clones only, not all of them. V and J calls plus clone size are reproduced from that table; the DNA served to infer D and trimming. The sample has 200,000 to 250,000 clones, more than 75% seen once; the top ten hold around 6.5%. The TCR was taken from an elderly man with acute or convalescent COVID-19. The sequenced sample consisted of peripheral blood.

The CDR3 DNA sequence: TGTGCCACCAGCAGAGTAGGGACAGGGAACGAAAAACTGTTTTTT. Its protein product is CATSRVGTGNEKLFF. This chain links TRBV15 with TRBJ1-4; 9 bases are shared with TRBD1. This CDR3 contains 15 residues. CDR1 and CDR2 (germline): LNHNV, YYDKDF (reference sequence). V trimming: 1 base; J trimming: 8 bases; junction bases outside the gene matches: 5. The full variable domain, completed using reference TRBV15 and TRBJ1-4, is DAMVIQNPRYQVTQFGKPVTLSCSQTLNHNVMYWYQQKSSQAPKLLFHYYDKDFNNEADTPDNFQSRRPNTSFCFLDIRSPGLGDTAMYLCATSRVGTGNEKLFFGSGTQLSVL.